Below, 27 T cell receptor beta chains from the same sample are listed, as sequenced in a study of blood T cell repertoires in COVID-19. Some clones are missing from TCRdb's copy, which holds only in-frame ones; the method was immunoSEQ multiplex PCR. Here the sample spans approximately 300,000 clones, about nine tenths being singletons. The material sequenced was PBMCs or T cells enriched from blood (not recorded which). These receptors all stem from a woman under 30 who had recovered from COVID-19.

There are a few counts of this clone. The chain employs TRBV7-3 and TRBJ2-2; 11 bases agree with TRBD2. Germline lookup yields CDR1 SGHTA and CDR2 FQGTGA. Germline trimming cut 2 bases from V and 7 bases from J; bases unmatched to any gene: 6. This CDR3 region has 16 residues. In DNA form, the CDR3 reads TGTGCCAGCAGCTTAGGGCTAGCGGGAGGAAGCGGGGAGCTGTTTTTT. Amino acids: CASSLGLAGGSGELFF.

The chain links TRBV7-9 to TRBJ2-1; 9 bases are shared with TRBD1. The CDR3 is 18 amino acids. Germline CDR1 is SEHNR and CDR2 is FQNEAQ (reference sequence). After removal of 1 base from V and 2 bases from J, the junction contained 9 bases not matched to a gene. CDR3 coding DNA: TGTGCCAGCAGCTTAGATTTGGCCGGGACAGGGACCTACAATGAGCAGTTCTTC. Translation gives CASSLDLAGTGTYNEQFF.

The table lists this clone with a count of one. The chain combines TRBV12-5 with TRBJ2-3, with 9 bases lining up with TRBD2. V lost 6 bases and J lost 15; bases outside the gene matches: 10. This CDR3 has 12 residues. The germline CDR1 and CDR2 sequences are LGHNT and FRNRAP. This CDR3 reads CASGPREGALYF. The CDR3 nucleotides are TGTGCTAGTGGCCCGCGGGAGGGGGCCCTCTATTTT.

CDR3 amino acids: CSGRLAGGEGTQYF. In DNA form, the CDR3 reads TGCAGCGGTCGACTAGCGGGAGGGGAGGGGACCCAGTACTTC. This chain joins TRBV29-1 and TRBJ2-5, with 14 bases matching TRBD2. Unmatched junction bases numbered 8, after V lost 7 bases and J lost 7 bases. CDR3 length equals 14 residues. Germline values: CDR1 SQVTM, CDR2 ANQGSEA.

The gene calls are TRBV3-1 (or the pseudogene TRBV3-2) and TRBJ2-7; 7 bases align to TRBD1. The CDR3 is 18 residues long. V lost 6 bases and J lost 4; bases outside the gene matches: 21. Germline CDR1 LGHDT, CDR2 YNNKEL (reference sequence). Here the CDR3 reads CASSRGQQIQLFPYEQYF. In nucleotides, the CDR3 is TGTGCCAGCAGTCGGGGACAGCAGATCCAACTTTTCCCATACGAGCAGTACTTC.

The V and J genes are TRBV19 and TRBJ1-1; tentative D call: TRBD1 (5 bases). Trimming cost V 7 bases and J 2 bases, with 17 bases left between them. The V gene's germline CDR1 is LNHDA and CDR2 SQIVND (reference sequence). The CDR3 consists of 15 residues. CDR3 DNA sequence: TGTGCCAGTACCATCGTCACAGGAGCCAACACTGAAGCTTTCTTT. It specifies CASTIVTGANTEAFF.

The chain uses TRBV7-9 and TRBJ2-2; 10 bases are shared with TRBD1. The CDR3 has 15 residues. V lost 3 bases, J lost 6 bases, and 4 bases stayed unmatched. From germline, CDR1 is SEHNR and CDR2 FQNEAQ (reference sequence). Written as DNA, the CDR3 is TGTGCCAGCAGCTTGCCGGGACAGGGGTCCGGGGAGCTGTTTTTT. It specifies CASSLPGQGSGELFF. Filled out from reference TRBV7-9 and TRBJ2-2, the complete variable domain reads DTGVSQNPRHKITKRGQNVTFRCDPISEHNRLYWYRQTLGQGPEFLTYFQNEAQLEKSRLLSDRFSAERPKGSFSTLEIQRTEQGDSAMYLCASSLPGQGSGELFFGEGSRLTVL.

The rearrangement uses TRBV10-3 and TRBJ1-2; D is unclear. This CDR3 has 14 amino acids. Trimming cost V 2 bases and J 7 bases, with 14 bases left between them. Germline V gene sequence: CDR1 ENHRY, CDR2 SYGVKD. The CDR3 DNA reads as TGTGCCATCAGTGAGGATAGGACCCGGGGTGGCTACACCTTC. Residues: CAISEDRTRGGYTF.

This clone has only one observation. This rearrangement joins TRBV19 to TRBJ1-6; D gene unclear. The CDR3 runs to 16 residues. Germline V gene data show CDR1 as LNHDA and CDR2 as SQIVND (reference sequence). Trimming stripped 6 bases from V and 0 bases from J, with 12 bases between. CDR3 in amino acids: CASRTVLRSYNSPLHF. The CDR3 region has the DNA TGTGCCAGTAGGACTGTACTTCGCTCCTATAATTCACCCCTCCACTTT.

The chain couples TRBV10-3 to TRBJ2-7; 9 bases are a match to TRBD2. This CDR3 contains 16 residues. CDR1 is ENHRY, CDR2 SYGVKD, per germline. V dropped 6 bases and J dropped 0; count of bases not matched to a gene: 9. The CDR3 nucleotides read TGTGCCATCAGGGAATGGTCTAGCGGGATCTCCTACGAGCAGTACTTC. This codes for CAIREWSSGISYEQYF.

J is TRBJ2-5 and V is TRBV7-2; tentative D call: TRBD2 (6 bases). The CDR3 is 16 residues long. The ends were cut back, 3 bases at V and 2 bases at J, with 16 bases in the middle. Germline lookup yields CDR1 SGHTA and CDR2 FQGNSA. In nucleotides, the CDR3 is TGTGCCAGCAGCTTTAGTAAGCCGCGGGGACAAGAGACCCAGTACTTC. Translating it yields CASSFSKPRGQETQYF.

This rearrangement joins TRBV4-1 to TRBJ2-7; tentative D call: TRBD2 (6 bases). Trimming left V 1 base short and J 4 bases short, with 14 bases between. CDR1 and CDR2 (germline): MGHRA, YSYEKL. This CDR3 spans 15 amino acids. The CDR3 loop reads CASSQVSSAIYEQYF. The CDR3 bases are TGCGCCAGCAGCCAAGTATCTAGCGCAATATACGAGCAGTACTTC.

The rearrangement uses TRBV7-2 and TRBJ2-2, with 7 bases lining up with TRBD1. Trimming removed 2 bases from V and 1 base from J; junction bases left unmatched: 1. Per germline, CDR1 SGHTA and CDR2 FQGNSA. The CDR3 contains 15 residues. CDR3 DNA: TGTGCCAGCAGCTTAAACAGGGGGAACACCGGGGAGCTGTTTTTT. Its translation is CASSLNRGNTGELFF.

The rearrangement links TRBV9 to TRBJ1-2; 8 nucleotides agree with TRBD1. This CDR3 is built from 14 residues. V shed 4 bases, J shed 2 bases, and the junction held 4 bases outside the gene matches. Germline CDR1 reads SGDLS; CDR2 reads YYNGEE. The CDR3 sequence: CASSPDRGNYGYTF. The CDR3 nucleotides read TGTGCCAGCAGCCCCGACAGGGGCAACTATGGCTACACCTTC.

The rearrangement links TRBV2 to TRBJ1-2; 9 positions match TRBD1. V dropped 6 bases and J dropped 8; count of bases not matched to a gene: 16. The CDR3 is made up of 16 amino acids. The germline V gene has CDR1 SNHLY and CDR2 FYNNEI. In DNA form, the CDR3 reads TGTGCCAGCAGGGCTCGACAGGGGGTCGCCCTCTTGGGCTACACCTTC. Amino acid sequence: CASRARQGVALLGYTF.

This chain uses TRBV10-3 with TRBJ1-6; TRBD1 might be the D (5 bases). The CDR3 has 13 residues. Germline V gene data show CDR1 as ENHRY and CDR2 as SYGVKD. V dropped 10 bases and J dropped 10 bases, with 17 bases sitting between them. Here the CDR3 DNA reads TGTGCCACCCATTGGGGCGCGGAGTCACCCCTCCACTTT. Its protein product is CATHWGAESPLHF.

The rearrangement links TRBV5-6 to TRBJ2-5; a weak D match, TRBD2 (5 bases). This CDR3 is built from 16 residues. V was shortened by 1 base and J by 0 bases, with 13 bases between the two germline ends. CDR1 and CDR2 from the germline V gene are SGHDT and YYEEEE. The CDR3 spells CASSLMSGRYQETQYF. CDR3 bases: TGTGCCAGCAGCTTGATGAGCGGACGGTACCAAGAGACCCAGTACTTC.

The rearrangement links TRBV7-2 to TRBJ2-5; D is uncertain. This CDR3 has 15 residues. Trimming pared 0 bases from V and 1 base from J, leaving 9 bases between. Per the germline V gene, CDR1 is SGHTA and CDR2 is FQGNSA. CDR3 protein: CASSLAGWSQETQYF. CDR3 nucleotides: TGTGCCAGCAGCTTAGCTGGCTGGAGCCAAGAGACCCAGTACTTC. The entire variable domain, with the rest obtained from reference TRBV7-2 and TRBJ2-5, is as follows: GAGVSQSPSNKVTEKGKDVELRCDPISGHTALYWYRQSLGQGLEFLIYFQGNSAPDKSGLPSDRFSAERTGGSVSTLTIQRTQQEDSAVYLCASSLAGWSQETQYFGPGTRLLVL.

V usage is TRBV7-3 and J usage is TRBJ2-2, with 7 bases aligning to TRBD1. V was clipped by 4 bases and J by 1 base; unmatched bases: 6. Germline CDR1 is SGHTA and CDR2 is FQGTGA. This CDR3 contains 16 residues. CDR3: CASSSPGQKNTGELFF. CDR3 in DNA: TGTGCCAGCAGCTCCCCGGGACAGAAGAACACCGGGGAGCTGTTTTTT.

The chain links TRBV7-9 to TRBJ1-1; perhaps TRBD1 as D (5 bases). Trimming stripped 8 bases from V and 7 bases from J, with 14 bases between. This CDR3 is 12 amino acids long. The germline CDR1 and CDR2 sequences are SEHNR and FQNEAQ (reference sequence). This CDR3 reads CASEVPGGEAFF. DNA for the CDR3: TGTGCCAGCGAGGTGCCGGGGGGTGAAGCTTTCTTT. Full variable domain (missing parts from reference TRBV7-9 and TRBJ1-1): DTGVSQNPRHKITKRGQNVTFRCDPISEHNRLYWYRQTLGQGPEFLTYFQNEAQLEKSRLLSDRFSAERPKGSFSTLEIQRTEQGDSAMYLCASEVPGGEAFFGQGTRLTVV.

The CDR3 DNA sequence: TGTGCCAGCAGCGATTTCCCGAGCTCTGGAAACACCATATATTTT. Protein: CASSDFPSSGNTIYF. The chain couples TRBV7-8 to TRBJ1-3; no reliable D call. The CDR3 extends over 15 amino acids. CDR1 and CDR2 (germline): SGHVS, FQNEAQ. Trimming left V 5 bases short and J 0 bases short, with 11 bases between.

CDR3 nucleotide sequence: TGTGCCAGCAGTGAAGGCGGGGGCCCGTTGGAAAAACTGTTTTTT. This sequence encodes CASSEGGGPLEKLFF. The V gene is TRBV2, the J gene TRBJ1-4; TRBD1 might be the D (6 bases). Per the germline V gene, CDR1 is SNHLY and CDR2 is FYNNEI. The CDR3 runs 15 residues. V was clipped by 1 base and J by 8 bases, with 14 bases between them.

The chain joins TRBV7-6 to TRBJ2-7; D remains ambiguous. Trimming cost V 4 bases and J 6 bases, with 10 bases left between them. Germline V CDR1 and CDR2: SGHVS, FNYEAQ. The CDR3 is 12 residues long. The DNA for the CDR3 is TGTGCCAGCAGCTCGAGAGGTGCCGAGCAGTACTTC. This translates into CASSSRGAEQYF.

The chain is built from TRBV27 and TRBJ2-3, with 11 nucleotides matching TRBD2. The CDR3 has 15 amino acids. Germline values: CDR1 MNHEY, CDR2 SMNVEV (reference sequence). Losses at the gene ends were 0 bases for V and 6 bases for J; bases not matched to a gene: 2. In nucleotides, the CDR3 is TGTGCCAGCAGTTTATCACTAGCGGGAGCGGATACGCAGTATTTT. The encoded protein is CASSLSLAGADTQYF.

The chain joins TRBV19 to TRBJ2-7, with 8 bases that match TRBD1. Looked up from germline, CDR1 is LNHDA and CDR2 is SQIVND (reference sequence). The ends lost 5 bases at V and 6 bases at J; junction bases unmatched: 6. The CDR3 has 13 residues. The CDR3 loop is CASSPDREREQYF. The DNA of the CDR3 is TGTGCCAGTAGTCCGGACAGGGAACGCGAGCAGTACTTC.

This CDR3 reads CASSLYSDRPNQPQHF. The CDR3 DNA reads as TGTGCCAGCAGCTTGTATTCGGACAGGCCCAATCAGCCCCAGCATTTT. The J gene is TRBJ1-5, the V gene TRBV7-8, with TRBD1 matching 7 bases. Germline trimming cut 3 bases from V and 3 bases from J; bases unmatched to any gene: 8. The CDR3 totals 16 residues. Looked up from germline, CDR1 is SGHVS and CDR2 is FQNEAQ.

The CDR3 region has the DNA TGTGCCAGCAGTTTCCGGGAAACTTATTATTATGAGCAGTTCTTC. This gives the protein CASSFRETYYYEQFF. The chain combines TRBV28 with TRBJ2-1, with D maybe TRBD2 (5 bases). The CDR3 is made up of 15 amino acids. V lost 3 bases, J lost 8 bases, and 17 bases lay in between. Per the germline V gene, CDR1 is MDHEN and CDR2 is SYDVKM.